This T cell receptor beta chain was documented in a study of Graves' ophthalmopathy and Graves' hyperthyroidism. A diagnosis was made from clinical symptoms together with serum thyroxine, TRAb, thyroid ultrasound and orbital computed tomography. This clonotype was recorded a few times. Its antigen is as yet unknown. Study-wide results and caveats: The model flagged ophthalmopathy progression at roughly 71% sensitivity and 72% to 75% specificity.

The authors amplified TCR beta CDR3 regions, and they did so from RNA transcripts for repertoire sequencing. An opening RT-PCR round employed HTBI primers and preceded a second-round multiplex PCR. TCRdb processed the multiplex PCR reads anew with MiXCR; each CDR3 protein has one entry. The repertoire holds around 400,000 distinct CDR3 sequences, 20% to 25% seen once, with under 3% in the top ten. Sequencing was performed on peripheral blood. The sequence was collected from a woman under 30 with stable Graves' hyperthyroidism.

CDR3: CASSQDLIRPLHF. CDR3 DNA sequence: TGCGCCAGCAGCCAAGATTTGATCCGGCCCCTCCACTTT. The V call is TRBV4-1, the J call TRBJ1-6; D ambiguous. Germline V CDR1 and CDR2: MGHRA, YSYEKL. This CDR3 has 13 residues. Between the trimmed V and J ends, which lost 0 bases and 13 bases, there was a span of 10 bases.